This entry lists 14 T cell receptor beta chains sequenced from one sample in a study of identical twins. TCRdb fed the 5' RACE reads into MiXCR, producing one record per CDR3 protein. In the table there are 1.5 million to 2 million distinct CDR3 sequences, 32% of which are singletons. The specimen sequenced was cord blood. Receptors originate from a newborn girl in good health.

This chain uses TRBV20-1 with TRBJ2-2, with TRBD2 identical over 7 bases. Losses at the gene ends were 6 bases for V and 4 bases for J; bases not matched to a gene: 11. The CDR3 length is 15 residues. Germline V CDR1 and CDR2: DFQATT, SNEGSKA (reference sequence). CDR3 sequence: CSAKLAGVTTGELFF. The CDR3, as DNA: TGCAGTGCAAAGTTGGCGGGAGTTACCACCGGGGAGCTGTTTTTT.

The CDR3 spells CASGMDSYEQYF. The CDR3 nucleotides are TGTGCCAGCGGAATGGACAGCTACGAGCAGTACTTC. The chain carries TRBV7-2 and TRBJ2-7; D perhaps matches TRBD1 (6 bases). The germline V gene has CDR1 SGHTA and CDR2 FQGNSA. With 8 bases removed from V and 3 bases from J, the gap between germline ends came to 11 bases. CDR3 size: 12 residues.

This clonotype was seen many times. This rearrangement joins TRBV4-2 to TRBJ2-3; D is undetermined. CDR1 is LGHNA, CDR2 YNFKEQ, per germline. This CDR3 spans 12 amino acids. The V and J ends lost 3 bases and 5 bases respectively, with 6 bases between them. The CDR3 loop is CASSQQQDTQYF. The CDR3 bases are TGTGCCAGCAGCCAGCAGCAAGATACGCAGTATTTT.

The table lists this clonotype with a few counts. The rearrangement joins TRBV11-1 to TRBJ2-1; D may correspond to TRBD1 or TRBD2 (6 bases each). CDR3 length: 16 residues. V shed 2 bases and J shed 5 bases, with 16 bases lying between them. The germline CDR1 and CDR2 sequences are SGHAT and FQDESV (reference sequence). The CDR3 nucleotides are TGTGCCAGCAGCTTAATGGGTGCGGGGACACACAATGAGCAGTTCTTC. Translation gives CASSLMGAGTHNEQFF.

This clonotype was seen more than once but under ten times. This chain joins TRBV12-3 or TRBV12-4 and TRBJ1-1; D gene uncertain. Trimming stripped 5 bases from V and 0 bases from J, with 13 bases between. The CDR3 spans 15 residues. CDR3 residues: CASSDLGILNTEAFF. DNA of the CDR3: TGTGCCAGCAGTGACCTCGGGATTCTGAACACTGAAGCTTTCTTT.

The CDR3 sequence is CASSQDFGLNTEAFF. The CDR3 DNA reads as TGTGCCAGCAGCCAAGATTTCGGTCTGAACACTGAAGCTTTCTTT. The chain recombines TRBV4-2 with TRBJ1-1; no reliable D call. CDR1 is LGHNA and CDR2 is YNFKEQ in the germline V gene. CDR3 length equals 15 residues. The V end lost 0 bases, the J end lost 0 bases, and 8 bases lay between the germline ends.

This clonotype occurred a few times. V and J are TRBV20-1 and TRBJ1-1; D is undetermined. Trimming removed 5 bases at V and 1 base at J, with 5 bases between. CDR3 length: 11 amino acids. Germline V lookup: CDR1 DFQATT, CDR2 SNEGSKA (reference sequence). The CDR3 protein is CSAYTNTEAFF. DNA for the CDR3: TGCAGTGCTTACACGAACACTGAAGCTTTCTTT.

The CDR3 DNA follows: TGTGCCAGCAGTTTTTCTTACGGGACAGGGGGCTCTGAAAAACTGTTTTTT. As protein: CASSFSYGTGGSEKLFF. This chain joins TRBV12-3 or TRBV12-4 and TRBJ1-4; TRBD1 agrees at 12 bases. This CDR3 is built from 17 residues. With V trimmed by 3 bases and J by 7 bases, 9 bases remained unmatched.

This clonotype turned up a few times. J is TRBJ2-7 and V is TRBV20-1; D may be TRBD1 (5 bases). There are 14 residues in the CDR3. Germline CDR1 DFQATT, CDR2 SNEGSKA (reference sequence). The ends were cut back, 5 bases at V and 2 bases at J, with 16 bases in the middle. As DNA, the CDR3 is TGCAGTGCTCACATCGCGGACATAGCCTACGAGCAGTACTTC. The encoded protein is CSAHIADIAYEQYF.

Points on this clonotype: Given a much more abundant clone one base away, this may be a read error. The chain combines TRBV29-1 with TRBJ2-5, with a weak D call TRBD2 (5 bases). The germline V gene has CDR1 SQVTM and CDR2 ANQGSEA. The CDR3 extends over 12 amino acids. CDR3 in DNA: TGCAGCGTTGATGGGAGCCAAGGGACCCAGTACTTC. This translates into CSVDGSQGTQYF. Full variable domain (outside the CDR3, taken from reference TRBV29-1 and TRBJ2-5): SAVISQKPSRDICQRGTSLTIQCQVDSQVTMMFWYRQQPGQSLTLIATANQGSEATYESGFVIDKFPISRPNLTFSTLTVSNMSPEDSSIYLCSVDGSQGTQYFGPGTRLLVL.

The table lists this clonotype with a few counts. The CDR3 loop is CASSESVGSSYNSPLHF. Here the CDR3 DNA reads TGCGCCAGCAGTGAGTCTGTGGGGAGCTCCTATAATTCACCCCTCCACTTT. The chain uses TRBV10-2 and TRBJ1-6; D remains unclear. V was trimmed by 0 bases and J by 0 bases, leaving 9 bases between them. The V gene's germline CDR1 is WSHSY and CDR2 SAAADI. The CDR3 sequence is 17 residues long.

This chain links TRBV28 with TRBJ2-7; a possible D gene is TRBD2 (6 bases). With 6 bases removed from V and 2 bases from J, the gap between germline ends came to 17 bases. The CDR3 loop spans 15 amino acids. Germline loops: CDR1 MDHEN, CDR2 SYDVKM. CDR3 DNA: TGTGCCAGCAGCGTCAACCGGGACTTAACCTACGAGCAGTACTTC. Amino acids: CASSVNRDLTYEQYF.

This clonotype was observed a single time. The J gene is TRBJ2-4, the V gene TRBV6-1; D may be TRBD1 (5 bases). The J call is uncertain, as TRBJ2-7 better fits the DNA end. Germline V CDR1 and CDR2: MNHNS, SASEGT. The CDR3 is 14 residues long. The CDR3 protein is CASSEARAPYEQYF. In DNA form, the CDR3 reads TGTGCCAGCAGTGAAGCCAGGGCCCCCTACGAGCAGTACTTC.

About this clonotype itself: A read error is possible here, since a much larger clone lies one base away. V and J are TRBV6-2 or TRBV6-3 and TRBJ2-1; TRBD2 matches at 7 bases. V gave up 6 bases and J gave up 9 bases; unmatched junction bases: 11. This CDR3 comprises 14 residues. Germline V CDR1 and CDR2: MNHEY, SVGEGT. The CDR3 coding sequence is TGTGCCAGCAGAAATACCGGGACTATCCCTGAGCAGTTCTTC. It yields the protein CASRNTGTIPEQFF.